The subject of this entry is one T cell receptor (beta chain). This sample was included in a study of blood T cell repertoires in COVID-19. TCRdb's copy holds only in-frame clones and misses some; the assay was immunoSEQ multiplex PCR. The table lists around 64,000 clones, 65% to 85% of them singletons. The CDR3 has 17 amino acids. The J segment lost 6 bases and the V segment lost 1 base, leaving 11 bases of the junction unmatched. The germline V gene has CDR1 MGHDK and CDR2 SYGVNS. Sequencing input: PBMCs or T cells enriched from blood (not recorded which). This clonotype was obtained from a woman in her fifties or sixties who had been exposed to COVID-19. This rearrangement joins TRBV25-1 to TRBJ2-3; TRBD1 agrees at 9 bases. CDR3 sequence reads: CASSESTGGVGWDTQYF. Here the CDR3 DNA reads TGTGCCAGCAGTGAATCTACAGGGGGCGTTGGGTGGGATACGCAGTATTTT.